This T cell receptor beta chain was sequenced for a study of cytotoxic CD8 clonotypes in ibrutinib-treated CLL. Turning to the study itself: Once treatment had gone on for a median of 12 months, range 6 to 36, response samples were drawn. Study observations and caveats: Clonality, elevated at ibrutinib response, dropped back toward baseline at progression. Public clonotypes occurred uncommonly; on treatment, they contracted or remained stable.

The germline CDR1 and CDR2 sequences are MNHNY and SVGAGI (reference sequence). V lost 6 bases and J lost 2, with 9 bases in between. The CDR3 consists of 13 residues. Sequenced by immunoSEQ multiplex PCR; TCRdb stores in-frame clones only, minus some. Seen here are fewer than 50,000 clones, about half observed once, and the top ten hold 30% to 35%. To note about this clone: Its antigen is not identified.

V gene TRBV6-6 combines with J gene TRBJ2-3; D ambiguous. The sample was PBMCs, taken after 12 months of ibrutinib treatment. The clonotype comes from a human donor with chronic lymphocytic leukemia. CDR3: CASRPPTTDTQYF. The CDR3 coding sequence is TGTGCCAGCAGACCCCCCACCACAGATACGCAGTATTTT.